This TCR beta chain was recorded in a study of blood T cell repertoires in COVID-19. Assay: immunoSEQ multiplex PCR; the TCRdb copy retains only in-frame clones and omits some. The sample holds about 410,000 clones, over 75% seen once. The germline V gene has CDR1 MDHEN and CDR2 SYDVKM. Deletions cut 6 bases from V and 0 bases from J, with 12 bases between. The CDR3 length is 15 residues. The sample comprised peripheral blood. The chain carries TRBV28 and TRBJ1-5; D might be TRBD1 (5 bases). This TCR was sampled from a woman aged 35 to 49 with COVID-19, enrolled during active disease. CDR3 sequence reads: CASRGQPFSNQPQHF. CDR3 coding DNA: TGTGCCAGCAGGGGGCAGCCTTTTAGCAATCAGCCCCAGCATTTT.